This T cell receptor beta chain was identified during a study of blood T cell repertoires in COVID-19. Repertoires were generated with immunoSEQ multiplex PCR, while TCRdb's copy carries only in-frame clones and drops some. The table has about 130,000 clones, 88% seen once; the top ten hold approximately 1.1%. The CDR3 covers 15 residues. Germline V gene lookup returns CDR1 KGHSH and CDR2 LQKENI. Trimming took 3 bases from V and 3 from J, leaving 12 bases between them. Sequencing was carried out using peripheral blood. The V and J genes are TRBV18 and TRBJ1-5; tentative D call: TRBD1 (5 bases). This receptor was obtained from an elderly woman with acute or convalescent COVID-19. The CDR3 nucleotides are TGTGCCAGCTCACCGGGGGGGTCGGACAATCAGCCCCAGCATTTT. Its protein is CASSPGGSDNQPQHF.